Detailed here is one T cell receptor (beta chain). Its antigen is as yet unknown. The sample belongs to a study of T-cell memory formation after mild COVID-19. Study-level results: Proof of SARS-CoV-2 specificity was absent for the second-wave clones that crested on day 37.

From the 5' RACE reads, TCRdb called clonotypes with MiXCR, one entry per CDR3 protein. The data show hundreds of thousands of distinct CDR3 sequences, under 20% seen once. CDR3 length: 16 residues. Losses at the gene ends were 2 bases for V and 8 bases for J; bases not matched to a gene: 12. Germline loops: CDR1 SQVTM, CDR2 ANQGSEA. The rearrangement uses TRBV29-1 and TRBJ2-1, with 10 positions matching TRBD1. This sequence originates from an adult woman who had mild COVID-19 (a few samples of this study predate the infection). Cell type and time point are not known. Sequenced input: PBMCs or a T cell subset sorted from them (not recorded which). CDR3 protein: CSVETLDRGQIDEQFF. The CDR3 DNA follows: TGCAGCGTTGAAACCTTAGACAGGGGGCAAATAGATGAGCAGTTCTTC.